The rows below give T cell receptor beta chains drawn from one sample of a study of blood T cell repertoires in COVID-19. Here immunoSEQ multiplex PCR was the method, and the copy in TCRdb shows in-frame clones only, minus some. The table shows 200,000 to 250,000 clones, with around 90% occurring only once. Specimen: PBMCs or T cells enriched from blood (not recorded which). The receptors shown here come from a man aged 25-45 years who had recovered from COVID-19. Both conserved end residues are part of each CDR3. D genes are given only for firm matches. Rows may omit the clone size; those that give it use once, few, many or a size class.

abundance: -; v_gene: TRBV27; d_gene: -; j_gene: TRBJ2-5; CDR3aa: CASRIYVEYATQYF; CDR3nt: TGTGCCAGCAGGATCTACGTTGAGTACGCGACCCAGTACTTC
abundance: -; v_gene: TRBV3-1/TRBV3-2; d_gene: -; j_gene: TRBJ2-2; CDR3aa: CASSQFGQTGELFF; CDR3nt: TGTGCCAGCAGCCAATTCGGACAGACCGGGGAGCTGTTTTTT
abundance: -; v_gene: TRBV7-2; d_gene: TRBD2; j_gene: TRBJ2-1; CDR3aa: CASSRRTSGTYNEQFF; CDR3nt: TGTGCCAGCAGCCGTCGGACTAGCGGGACCTACAATGAGCAGTTCTTC
abundance: once; v_gene: TRBV4-3; d_gene: -; j_gene: TRBJ1-2; CDR3aa: CASSQVGSGGYYGYTF; CDR3nt: TGCGCCAGCAGCCAAGTGGGCAGTGGGGGGTACTATGGCTACACCTTC
abundance: -; v_gene: TRBV5-5; d_gene: -; j_gene: TRBJ1-1; CDR3aa: CASSLAGGRTEAFF; CDR3nt: TGTGCCAGCAGCTTGGCGGGGGGGCGGACTGAAGCTTTCTTT
abundance: once; v_gene: TRBV9; d_gene: TRBD2; j_gene: TRBJ2-7; CDR3aa: CASSVAPRGGGLEEQYF; CDR3nt: TGTGCCAGCAGCGTAGCTCCCCGCGGGGGAGGTCTAGAAGAGCAGTACTTC
abundance: few; v_gene: TRBV19; d_gene: -; j_gene: TRBJ2-6; CDR3aa: CASSLSGANVLTF; CDR3nt: TGTGCCAGTAGTCTATCTGGGGCCAACGTCCTGACTTTC
abundance: -; v_gene: TRBV28; d_gene: -; j_gene: TRBJ2-1; CDR3aa: CASSAINRVNEQFF; CDR3nt: TGTGCCAGCAGCGCAATCAACAGGGTCAATGAGCAGTTCTTC
abundance: -; v_gene: TRBV11-2; d_gene: TRBD1; j_gene: TRBJ2-1; CDR3aa: CASSLGQGTYNEQFF; CDR3nt: TGTGCCAGCAGCTTGGGACAGGGGACATACAATGAGCAGTTCTTC
abundance: -; v_gene: TRBV12-5; d_gene: -; j_gene: TRBJ1-1; CDR3aa: CASGFAGDLKSTEAFF; CDR3nt: TGTGCTAGTGGTTTTGCAGGGGACCTAAAGAGCACTGAAGCTTTCTTT
abundance: few; v_gene: TRBV28; d_gene: -; j_gene: TRBJ1-3; CDR3aa: CASSLLQGNTIYF; CDR3nt: TGTGCCAGCAGTTTATTGCAGGGAAACACCATATATTTT
abundance: -; v_gene: TRBV20-1; d_gene: TRBD2; j_gene: TRBJ2-2; CDR3aa: CSAKLAGVLFF; CDR3nt: TGCAGTGCAAAACTAGCGGGGGTTCTGTTTTTT
abundance: -; v_gene: TRBV11-2; d_gene: TRBD1; j_gene: TRBJ1-2; CDR3aa: CASSVGQGYGYTF; CDR3nt: TGTGCCAGCAGCGTAGGACAGGGCTATGGCTACACCTTC
abundance: -; v_gene: TRBV16; d_gene: TRBD1; j_gene: TRBJ2-7; CDR3aa: CASSTTGTGGYEQYF; CDR3nt: TGTGCCAGCAGTACTACCGGGACAGGGGGCTACGAGCAGTACTTC
abundance: -; v_gene: TRBV7-9; d_gene: -; j_gene: TRBJ1-5; CDR3aa: CASSLGEGVLGQPQHF; CDR3nt: TGTGCCAGCAGCTTAGGGGAGGGTGTTTTGGGTCAGCCCCAGCATTTT
abundance: -; v_gene: TRBV11-2; d_gene: TRBD2; j_gene: TRBJ2-1; CDR3aa: CASSLGTSGLNEQFF; CDR3nt: TGTGCCAGCAGCTTAGGGACTAGCGGACTCAATGAGCAGTTCTTC
abundance: -; v_gene: TRBV21-1; d_gene: -; j_gene: TRBJ2-1; CDR3aa: CASSKLEQALLSEQFF; CDR3nt: TGTGCCAGCAGCAAATTAGAGCAGGCCCTTTTAAGTGAGCAGTTCTTC
abundance: few; v_gene: TRBV29-1; d_gene: -; j_gene: TRBJ1-2; CDR3aa: CSVDRGRGGYTF; CDR3nt: TGCAGCGTTGACAGGGGAAGGGGGGGCTACACCTTC
abundance: -; v_gene: TRBV5-4; d_gene: TRBD1; j_gene: TRBJ1-1; CDR3aa: CASSSTGSEAFF; CDR3nt: TGTGCCAGCAGCTCGACAGGGTCTGAAGCTTTCTTT
abundance: -; v_gene: TRBV2; d_gene: -; j_gene: TRBJ2-7; CDR3aa: CASIGNSNYEQYF; CDR3nt: TGTGCCAGCATCGGGAATAGCAACTACGAGCAGTACTTC
abundance: -; v_gene: TRBV19; d_gene: -; j_gene: TRBJ2-7; CDR3aa: CASSIVPGIRAEQYF; CDR3nt: TGTGCCAGTAGTATAGTCCCGGGGATTCGAGCCGAGCAGTACTTC
abundance: few; v_gene: TRBV7-9; d_gene: -; j_gene: TRBJ1-5; CDR3aa: CASTSDTSNQPQHF; CDR3nt: TGTGCCAGCACCTCGGACACTAGCAATCAGCCCCAGCATTTT
abundance: -; v_gene: TRBV28; d_gene: TRBD2; j_gene: TRBJ2-1; CDR3aa: CASSPTSRDYSFF; CDR3nt: TGTGCCAGCAGCCCAACCAGCCGGGACTATTCGTTCTTC
abundance: -; v_gene: TRBV5-1; d_gene: -; j_gene: TRBJ1-3; CDR3aa: CASTGVPGNTIYF; CDR3nt: TGCGCCAGCACAGGGGTACCAGGAAACACCATATATTTT
abundance: -; v_gene: TRBV6-5; d_gene: -; j_gene: TRBJ1-6; CDR3aa: CASSHRVVKDSPLHF; CDR3nt: TGTGCCAGCAGCCACAGGGTTGTTAAGGATTCACCCCTCCACTTT
abundance: -; v_gene: TRBV3-1/TRBV3-2; d_gene: -; j_gene: TRBJ1-2; CDR3aa: CASSHGQASLTF; CDR3nt: TGTGCCAGCAGCCATGGTCAGGCGAGCCTCACCTTC
abundance: -; v_gene: TRBV4-3; d_gene: -; j_gene: TRBJ1-2; CDR3aa: CASSPSPGYGYTF; CDR3nt: TGCGCCAGCAGCCCCTCCCCAGGCTATGGCTACACCTTC
abundance: -; v_gene: TRBV28; d_gene: TRBD2; j_gene: TRBJ2-7; CDR3aa: CASRRGLAVYEQYF; CDR3nt: TGTGCCAGCAGGCGGGGACTAGCGGTCTACGAGCAGTACTTC
abundance: -; v_gene: TRBV5-6; d_gene: -; j_gene: TRBJ2-5; CDR3aa: CASSLDQGLRETQYF; CDR3nt: TGTGCCAGCAGCTTGGATCAGGGTTTGAGAGAGACCCAGTACTTC
abundance: -; v_gene: TRBV5-1; d_gene: -; j_gene: TRBJ2-1; CDR3aa: CASSLSGDYANEQFF; CDR3nt: TGCGCCAGCAGCTTGTCTGGCGACTACGCCAATGAGCAGTTCTTC
abundance: -; v_gene: TRBV18; d_gene: -; j_gene: TRBJ1-2; CDR3aa: CASSPPRGERGYTF; CDR3nt: TGTGCCAGCTCACCACCGCGGGGAGAGAGGGGCTACACCTTC
abundance: -; v_gene: TRBV7-9; d_gene: TRBD2; j_gene: TRBJ2-7; CDR3aa: CASSRSGASGSSYEQYF; CDR3nt: TGTGCCAGCAGCCGGAGTGGAGCCAGCGGGAGCTCCTACGAGCAGTACTTC
abundance: -; v_gene: TRBV27; d_gene: TRBD1; j_gene: TRBJ2-7; CDR3aa: CASRGTVSYEQYF; CDR3nt: TGTGCCAGCAGGGGGACAGTTTCCTACGAGCAGTACTTC
abundance: -; v_gene: TRBV19; d_gene: -; j_gene: TRBJ1-5; CDR3aa: CASSSAGEPQHF; CDR3nt: TGTGCCAGTAGTTCAGCAGGGGAGCCCCAGCATTTT
abundance: -; v_gene: TRBV7-9; d_gene: -; j_gene: TRBJ2-1; CDR3aa: CASSLGLSNEQFF; CDR3nt: TGTGCCAGCAGCTTAGGGCTGTCGAATGAGCAGTTCTTC
abundance: -; v_gene: TRBV11-2; d_gene: TRBD1; j_gene: TRBJ1-4; CDR3aa: CASSLVFTGGSEKLFF; CDR3nt: TGTGCCAGCAGCTTAGTATTCACAGGGGGCTCTGAAAAACTGTTTTTT
abundance: -; v_gene: TRBV28; d_gene: TRBD1; j_gene: TRBJ1-2; CDR3aa: CASSLSTGGYYGYTF; CDR3nt: TGTGCCAGCAGTCTATCGACAGGGGGCTACTATGGCTACACCTTC
abundance: few; v_gene: TRBV9; d_gene: -; j_gene: TRBJ1-4; CDR3aa: CASSPRTATNEKLFF; CDR3nt: TGTGCCAGCAGCCCGCGGACAGCAACTAATGAAAAACTGTTTTTT
abundance: -; v_gene: TRBV28; d_gene: -; j_gene: TRBJ2-5; CDR3aa: CASSLEETQYF; CDR3nt: TGTGCCAGCAGTTTAGAGGAGACCCAGTACTTC
abundance: -; v_gene: TRBV3-1/TRBV3-2; d_gene: TRBD2; j_gene: TRBJ2-3; CDR3aa: CASSRNSGGADTQYF; CDR3nt: TGTGCCAGCAGCCGGAATAGCGGGGGGGCAGATACGCAGTATTTT
abundance: -; v_gene: TRBV29-1; d_gene: -; j_gene: TRBJ2-7; CDR3aa: CSVEQEAHEQYF; CDR3nt: TGCAGCGTTGAACAGGAGGCCCACGAGCAGTACTTC
abundance: -; v_gene: TRBV18; d_gene: TRBD2; j_gene: TRBJ2-1; CDR3aa: CASSARLATNEQFF; CDR3nt: TGTGCCAGCTCAGCCCGACTAGCAACGAATGAGCAGTTCTTC
abundance: -; v_gene: TRBV5-1; d_gene: -; j_gene: TRBJ2-1; CDR3aa: CASSLEQVDHNEQFF; CDR3nt: TGCGCCAGCAGCTTGGAACAGGTGGACCACAATGAGCAGTTCTTC
abundance: once; v_gene: TRBV30; d_gene: TRBD1; j_gene: TRBJ1-6; CDR3aa: CAWLGQGNSPLHF; CDR3nt: TGTGCCTGGCTTGGACAGGGTAATTCACCCCTCCACTTT
abundance: -; v_gene: TRBV5-1; d_gene: TRBD2; j_gene: TRBJ2-5; CDR3aa: CASSLSTSGGPGPPPQETQYF; CDR3nt: TGCGCCAGCAGCTTAAGCACTAGCGGGGGGCCAGGACCCCCACCCCAAGAGACCCAGTACTTC
abundance: once; v_gene: TRBV30; d_gene: -; j_gene: TRBJ2-1; CDR3aa: CAWSGVSYNEQFF; CDR3nt: TGTGCCTGGAGTGGCGTATCCTACAATGAGCAGTTCTTC
abundance: -; v_gene: TRBV18; d_gene: TRBD1; j_gene: TRBJ1-3; CDR3aa: CASSPKGAVAGNTIYF; CDR3nt: TGTGCCAGCTCACCTAAGGGGGCAGTGGCTGGAAACACCATATATTTT
abundance: -; v_gene: TRBV2; d_gene: TRBD2; j_gene: TRBJ2-7; CDR3aa: CASWTSASYEQYF; CDR3nt: TGTGCCAGTTGGACTAGTGCCTCCTACGAGCAGTACTTC
abundance: few; v_gene: TRBV30; d_gene: -; j_gene: TRBJ2-7; CDR3aa: CAWSVHYEQYF; CDR3nt: TGTGCCTGGAGTGTACACTACGAGCAGTACTTC
abundance: -; v_gene: TRBV3-1/TRBV3-2; d_gene: TRBD2; j_gene: TRBJ2-2; CDR3aa: CASSQPSGGLSGELFF; CDR3nt: TGTGCCAGCAGCCAGCCTAGCGGGGGCCTTAGCGGGGAGCTGTTTTTT
abundance: -; v_gene: TRBV28; d_gene: TRBD1; j_gene: TRBJ1-6; CDR3aa: CASSVTDRELGSPLHF; CDR3nt: TGTGCCAGCAGTGTGACGGACAGGGAGCTTGGTTCACCCCTCCACTTT
abundance: -; v_gene: TRBV6-5; d_gene: TRBD1; j_gene: TRBJ1-5; CDR3aa: CASIIDRAGQPQHF; CDR3nt: TGTGCCAGCATTATAGACAGGGCTGGTCAGCCCCAGCATTTT